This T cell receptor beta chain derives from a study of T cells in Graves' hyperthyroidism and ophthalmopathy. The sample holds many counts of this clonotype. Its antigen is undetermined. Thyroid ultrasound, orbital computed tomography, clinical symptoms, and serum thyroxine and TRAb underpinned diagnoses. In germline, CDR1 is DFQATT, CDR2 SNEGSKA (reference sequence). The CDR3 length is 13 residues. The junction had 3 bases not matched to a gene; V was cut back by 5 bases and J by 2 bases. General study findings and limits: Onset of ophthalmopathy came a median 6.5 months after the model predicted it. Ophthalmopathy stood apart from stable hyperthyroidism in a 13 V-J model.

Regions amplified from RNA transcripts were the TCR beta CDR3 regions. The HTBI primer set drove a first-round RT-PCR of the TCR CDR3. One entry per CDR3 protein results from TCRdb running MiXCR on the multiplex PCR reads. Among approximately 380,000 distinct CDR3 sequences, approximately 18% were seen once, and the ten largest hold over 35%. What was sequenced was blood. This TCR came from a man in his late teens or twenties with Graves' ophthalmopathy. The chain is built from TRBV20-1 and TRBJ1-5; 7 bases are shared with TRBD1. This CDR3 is CSAHTGGNQPQHF. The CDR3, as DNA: TGCAGTGCTCATACAGGGGGCAATCAGCCCCAGCATTTT.